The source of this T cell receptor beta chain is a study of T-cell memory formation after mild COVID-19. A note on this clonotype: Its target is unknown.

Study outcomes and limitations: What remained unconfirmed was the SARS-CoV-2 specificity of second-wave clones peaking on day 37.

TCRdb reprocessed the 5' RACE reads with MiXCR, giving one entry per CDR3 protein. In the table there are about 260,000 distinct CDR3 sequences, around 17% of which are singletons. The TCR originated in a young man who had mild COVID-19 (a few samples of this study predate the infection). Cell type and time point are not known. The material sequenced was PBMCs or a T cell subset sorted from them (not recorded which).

CDR3 amino acids: CSVYGPPFEAFF. DNA of the CDR3: TGCAGCGTTTACGGCCCCCCCTTTGAAGCTTTCTTT. The genes are TRBV29-1 and TRBJ1-1; unclear D gene. The germline CDR1 and CDR2 sequences are SQVTM and ANQGSEA. The CDR3 is 12 residues long. V lost 5 bases, J lost 7 bases, and 14 bases lay in between.